Below, 23 T cell receptor beta chains from the same sample are listed, as sequenced in a study of blood T cell repertoires in COVID-19. Sequencing was performed with immunoSEQ multiplex PCR; in TCRdb, only in-frame clones are kept and a portion is missing. The table has about 190,000 clones, roughly four fifths seen once. The specimen sequenced was peripheral blood. These receptors all come from a woman aged 50 to 60 with acute or convalescent COVID-19.

CDR3 region: CAWRAGGRSNSPLHF. The CDR3 nucleotides read TGTGCCTGGAGGGCAGGGGGAAGGAGTAATTCACCCCTCCACTTT. The chain couples TRBV30 to TRBJ1-6, with 7 bases aligning to TRBD1. The V segment lost 3 bases and the J segment 6 bases; nucleotides outside the gene matches: 8. CDR1 and CDR2 from the germline V gene are GTSNPN and SVGIG (reference sequence). The CDR3 spans 15 residues.

CDR3 amino acids: CASSGDRTFYEQYF. DNA of the CDR3: TGTGCCAGCAGTGGGGACAGGACATTCTACGAGCAGTACTTC. This chain links TRBV2 with TRBJ2-7, with 8 bases fitting TRBD1. The germline V gene encodes CDR1 SNHLY and CDR2 FYNNEI. The CDR3 runs 14 residues. The junction had 5 bases not matched to a gene; V was cut back by 4 bases and J by 3 bases.

The V call is TRBV6-4, the J call TRBJ2-1, with D unclear. The CDR3 has 13 residues. Germline CDR1 MRHNA, CDR2 SNTAGT. Trimming shortened V by 5 bases and J by 0 bases, and 5 bases separated the two germline ends. The chain's CDR3 is CASSPSSYNEQFF. The CDR3 DNA reads as TGTGCCAGCAGTCCTAGCTCCTACAATGAGCAGTTCTTC.

This clone was picked up one time. J is TRBJ1-2 and V is TRBV19; no reliable D call. Trimming removed 3 bases from V and 3 bases from J, with 5 bases in between. The CDR3 runs to 12 residues. The germline V gene has CDR1 LNHDA and CDR2 SQIVND (reference sequence). The CDR3 DNA is TGTGCCAGTAGTATGGCAGACTATGGCTACACCTTC. This translates into CASSMADYGYTF.

The V gene is TRBV5-1, the J gene TRBJ2-1, with D perhaps TRBD2 (6 bases). With 7 bases removed from V and 7 bases from J, the gap between germline ends came to 18 bases. The CDR3 is 14 amino acids. Germline CDR1 reads SGHRS; CDR2 reads YFSETQ. In DNA, the CDR3 is TGCGCCAGCCAGCGGGCCGGGGTGTTGAATGAGCAGTTCTTC. It translates to CASQRAGVLNEQFF.

The chain has TRBV5-1 and TRBJ1-2, with 7 bases fitting TRBD1. J was trimmed by 2 bases and V by 8 bases; bases with no gene match: 6. This CDR3 contains 13 residues. Germline V gene lookup returns CDR1 SGHRS and CDR2 YFSETQ. CDR3 in DNA: TGCGCCAGTGGGCTGGACAGGAACTATGGCTACACCTTC. Protein product: CASGLDRNYGYTF.

V is TRBV27 and J is TRBJ1-5; a possible D gene is TRBD1 (5 bases). The CDR3 totals 16 residues. Germline V CDR1 and CDR2: MNHEY, SMNVEV (reference sequence). Trimming stripped 5 bases from V and 1 base from J, with 15 bases between. The CDR3 DNA follows: TGTGCCAGCAGTCGAACCGGGGGGGGGAGCAATCAGCCCCAGCATTTT. Its protein is CASSRTGGGSNQPQHF.

This clone is a singleton in its sample. CDR3 amino acids: CASSLPGYEQYF. The CDR3 DNA reads as TGTGCCAGCAGTTTACCGGGCTACGAGCAGTACTTC. The chain joins TRBV27 to TRBJ2-7; no clear D. The germline V gene has CDR1 MNHEY and CDR2 SMNVEV (reference sequence). V was cut by 2 bases and J by 3 bases, with 5 bases left in between. This CDR3 is 12 amino acids long.

This sequence joins TRBV30 and TRBJ1-1, with D hard to call. The CDR3 has 11 amino acids. V lost 8 bases to trimming and J lost 3 bases, with 10 bases between them. Germline V gene lookup returns CDR1 GTSNPN and CDR2 SVGIG (reference sequence). CDR3 sequence (DNA): TGTGCCCTAGAGGCGGACACTGAAGCTTTCTTT. Its translation is CALEADTEAFF.

The chain couples TRBV11-3 to TRBJ2-1; D call uncertain. Germline-derived CDR1 and CDR2 are SGHNT and YENEEA. V dropped 4 bases and J dropped 10 bases, with 11 bases sitting between them. This CDR3 is built from 12 residues. This CDR3 reads CASSSAAGEQFF. The DNA of the CDR3 is TGTGCCAGCAGCTCCGCCGCCGGGGAGCAGTTCTTC.

This clone was seen a handful of times. This chain uses TRBV6-1 with TRBJ2-7; 9 bases are shared with TRBD1. The V segment lost 6 bases and the J segment 7 bases; nucleotides outside the gene matches: 10. The CDR3 is 14 amino acids. Per germline, CDR1 MNHNS and CDR2 SASEGT. The CDR3 DNA sequence: TGTGCCAGCAGGCAAACAGGGGGCCAGGGGGAGCAGTACTTC. This translates into CASRQTGGQGEQYF.

The chain employs TRBV18 and TRBJ2-7; possible D gene TRBD1, 5 bases. Between the trimmed V and J ends, which lost 3 bases and 2 bases, there was a span of 11 bases. The V gene's germline CDR1 is KGHSH and CDR2 LQKENI. The CDR3 has 14 amino acids. The CDR3 sequence is CASSPTRQTYEQYF. The CDR3 DNA sequence: TGTGCCAGCTCACCGACGCGACAGACCTACGAGCAGTACTTC.

The chain joins TRBV7-8 to TRBJ1-1; weak D call: TRBD1 (5 bases). Germline assignment: CDR1 SGHVS and CDR2 FQNEAQ. CDR3 length equals 16 residues. The V gene lost 1 base and the J gene lost 0 bases, with 12 bases spanning the gap. The CDR3, as DNA: TGTGCCAGCAGCTTAGAAGGGGCCAATTTGAACACTGAAGCTTTCTTT. It encodes CASSLEGANLNTEAFF.

The CDR3 protein is CASSVSRTEAFF. The DNA of the CDR3 is TGTGCCAGCAGCGTCTCTAGGACTGAAGCTTTCTTT. The chain couples TRBV7-2 to TRBJ1-1; no clear D gene. Germline CDR1 SGHTA, CDR2 FQGNSA. V lost 5 bases, J lost 5 bases, and 9 bases lay in between. This CDR3 spans 12 amino acids.

The rearrangement links TRBV5-1 to TRBJ2-1; possible D gene TRBD1, 5 bases. The CDR3 covers 17 residues. V lost 1 base and J lost 0, with 14 bases in between. CDR1 is SGHRS and CDR2 is YFSETQ in the germline V gene. The CDR3 bases are TGCGCCAGCAGCTTGACCTCAACAGGAATCTCCTACAATGAGCAGTTCTTC. As protein: CASSLTSTGISYNEQFF.

The chain combines TRBV6-5 with TRBJ2-2; 8 bases map to TRBD1. Germline-derived CDR1 and CDR2 are MNHEY and SVGAGI. This CDR3 spans 15 amino acids. The V and J ends lost 7 bases and 4 bases, in that order; junction bases with no gene match: 8. CDR3 sequence (DNA): TGTGCCAGCACTTGGACAGGGAAAGGCACCGGGGAGCTGTTTTTT. It is translated as CASTWTGKGTGELFF.

This rearrangement joins TRBV30 to TRBJ1-5; TRBD1 matches at 11 bases. The V segment lost 4 bases and the J segment 12 bases; nucleotides outside the gene matches: 8. CDR1 and CDR2 from the germline V gene are GTSNPN and SVGIG (reference sequence). The CDR3 has 13 residues. In DNA form, the CDR3 reads TGTGCCTGGAAGAGGACAGGGGGCGAGCACCAGCATTTT. Its protein is CAWKRTGGEHQHF.

This chain links TRBV7-2 with TRBJ1-5; the match to TRBD1 covers 9 bases. V trimming: 4 bases; J trimming: 5 bases; junction bases outside the gene matches: 12. Germline CDR1 SGHTA, CDR2 FQGNSA. The CDR3 consists of 17 residues. CDR3 sequence: CASSSPGQGGRHQPQHF. The CDR3 DNA reads TGTGCCAGCAGCTCGCCGGGACAGGGTGGGCGGCATCAGCCCCAGCATTTT. The whole variable domain, remainder taken from reference TRBV7-2 and TRBJ1-5, is GAGVSQSPSNKVTEKGKDVELRCDPISGHTALYWYRQSLGQGLEFLIYFQGNSAPDKSGLPSDRFSAERTGGSVSTLTIQRTQQEDSAVYLCASSSPGQGGRHQPQHFGDGTRLSIL.

The V and J genes are TRBV29-1 and TRBJ1-2; 8 nucleotides align to TRBD1. V trimming: 7 bases; J trimming: 2 bases; junction bases outside the gene matches: 3. CDR3 size: 12 residues. CDR1 SQVTM and CDR2 ANQGSEA come from the germline V gene. CDR3 in amino acids: CSDRTGNYGYTF. The CDR3 nucleotides read TGCAGCGACCGGACAGGGAACTATGGCTACACCTTC.

This clone was detected only a few times. The CDR3: CASSSQGVGSPLHF. CDR3 nucleotide sequence: TGTGCCAGCTCGTCCCAGGGGGTCGGTTCACCCCTCCACTTT. This rearrangement joins TRBV18 to TRBJ1-6, with 7 bases fitting TRBD1. This CDR3 is built from 14 residues. Germline lookup yields CDR1 KGHSH and CDR2 LQKENI. Losses at the gene ends were 6 bases for V and 9 bases for J; bases not matched to a gene: 8.

The V call is TRBV14, the J call TRBJ1-2, with 8 bases aligning to TRBD1. The junction had 4 bases not matched to a gene; V was cut back by 4 bases and J by 6 bases. Germline V lookup: CDR1 SGHDN, CDR2 FVKESK. The CDR3 contains 13 residues. The CDR3 spells CASSPDRGNGYTF. DNA for the CDR3: TGTGCCAGCAGCCCTGACAGGGGCAATGGCTACACCTTC.

This sequence joins TRBV12-3 or TRBV12-4 and TRBJ2-3; D is unresolved. The CDR3 has 11 amino acids. Trimming removed 3 bases at V and 6 bases at J, with 4 bases between. The CDR3 here is CASSFTDTQYF. CDR3 DNA: TGTGCCAGCAGTTTTACTGATACGCAGTATTTT.

The chain couples TRBV21-1 to TRBJ1-2. TRBV21-1 is recorded as a pseudogene. The CDR3 loop spans 14 amino acids. This CDR3 is CASSNTGKKGGYTF. In DNA, the CDR3 is TGTGCCAGCAGCAATACGGGAAAAAAAGGAGGCTACACCTTC.